The rows below give T cell receptor beta chains drawn from one sample of a study of T cell responses to AZD1222 COVID-19 vaccine. Libraries were prepared by immunoSEQ multiplex PCR; TCRdb keeps only in-frame clonotypes and omits some of them. Among 75,000 to 100,000 clones listed, 80% to 90% were seen once. The specimen was peripheral blood, collected on day 0 of AZD1222 vaccination. The source is an adult in good health. CDR3s include the opening cysteine and the closing phenylalanine or tryptophan. The D gene is left open where the match is weak. Some rows have no size entry. The others give once, few or many, or a class for an expanded clone.

j_gene | v_gene | abundance | d_gene | CDR3aa | CDR3nt
TRBJ1-4 | TRBV30 | . | . | CAWSLGPKGLNEKLFF | TGTGCCTGGAGTTTGGGCCCGAAAGGACTAAATGAAAAACTGTTTTTT
TRBJ1-2 | TRBV11-2 | few | . | CASSLAGAAGANYGYTF | TGTGCCAGCAGCTTAGCCGGGGCGGCAGGGGCTAACTATGGCTACACCTTC
TRBJ1-6 | TRBV12-5 | . | TRBD1 | CASKGTGGHSPLHF | TGTGCTAGTAAGGGGACAGGGGGGCATTCACCCCTCCACTTT
TRBJ2-2 | TRBV7-2 | few | . | CASSFANTGELFF | TGTGCCAGCAGCTTCGCGAACACCGGGGAGCTGTTTTTT
TRBJ2-7 | TRBV2 | few | . | CASSEGGHPYEQYF | TGTGCCAGCAGTGAAGGTGGTCACCCCTACGAGCAGTACTTC
TRBJ1-5 | TRBV28 | . | . | CASSYLFRDPAFGSNQPQHF | TGTGCCAGCAGTTACCTATTCCGGGACCCAGCCTTCGGGAGCAATCAGCCCCAGCATTTT
TRBJ1-3 | TRBV7-9 | . | . | CASSLASPGNTIYF | TGTGCCAGCAGCTTAGCAAGCCCAGGAAACACCATATATTTT
TRBJ1-3 | TRBV6-7 | . | TRBD1 | CASSRQGFKGNTIYF | TGTGCCAGCAGCCGACAGGGCTTTAAAGGAAACACCATATATTTT
TRBJ1-6 | TRBV4-3 | . | . | CASSQESGRVDSPLHF | TGCGCCAGCAGCCAAGAGTCAGGGAGGGTAGATTCACCCCTCCACTTT
TRBJ1-2 | TRBV20-1 | few | . | CSATPGEGYTF | TGCAGTGCTACCCCGGGGGAGGGCTACACCTTC
TRBJ2-3 | TRBV5-1 | . | . | CASSLELPEDTQYF | TGCGCCAGCAGCTTGGAACTTCCCGAGGATACGCAGTATTTT